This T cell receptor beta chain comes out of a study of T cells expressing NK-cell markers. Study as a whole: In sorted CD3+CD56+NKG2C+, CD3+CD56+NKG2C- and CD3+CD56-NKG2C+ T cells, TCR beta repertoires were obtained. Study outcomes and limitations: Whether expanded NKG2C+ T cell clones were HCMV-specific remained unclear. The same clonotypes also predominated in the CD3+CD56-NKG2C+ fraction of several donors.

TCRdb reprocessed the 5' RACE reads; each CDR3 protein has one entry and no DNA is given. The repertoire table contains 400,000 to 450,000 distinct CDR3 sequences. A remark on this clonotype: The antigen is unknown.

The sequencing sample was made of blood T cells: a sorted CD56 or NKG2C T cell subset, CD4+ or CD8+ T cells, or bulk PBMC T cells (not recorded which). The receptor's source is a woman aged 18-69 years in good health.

CDR3 protein: CASSRGRETYNEQFF. This chain joins TRBV12-3 or TRBV12-4 and TRBJ2-1; TCRdb picks TRBD1, but there is no DNA to check that call. The CDR3 loop spans 15 amino acids.